These 23 T cell receptor beta chains were all obtained from the same sample, sequenced in a study of blood T cell repertoires in COVID-19. The table came from immunoSEQ multiplex PCR; TCRdb's copy has only in-frame clones and leaves some out. Counted here are 300,000 or so clones, around nine tenths occurring once; the ten biggest clones make up roughly 2.8%. Material for sequencing was PBMCs or T cells enriched from blood (not recorded which). The receptors originated from a woman aged 45-65 years who had been exposed to COVID-19.

In the case of this clone: Other DNA sequences in the sample encode the same CDR3. The V and J genes are TRBV3-1 (or the pseudogene TRBV3-2) and TRBJ1-2, with a possible D match to TRBD1 (5 bases). Germline assignment: CDR1 LGHDT and CDR2 YNNKEL (reference sequence). Deletions cut 1 base from V and 4 bases from J, with 7 bases between. The CDR3 totals 13 residues. The CDR3 sequence: CASSQGQFYGYTF. CDR3 nucleotide sequence: TGTGCCAGCAGCCAAGGACAGTTCTATGGCTACACCTTC.

V usage is TRBV19 and J usage is TRBJ2-5; TRBD2 aligns across 8 bases. CDR3 length: 15 amino acids. J was trimmed by 5 bases and V by 6 bases; bases with no gene match: 11. Germline-derived CDR1 and CDR2 are LNHDA and SQIVND (reference sequence). The CDR3, as DNA: TGTGCCAGTAGCATCCTCGGGGGGGGATCCGAGACCCAGTACTTC. It translates to CASSILGGGSETQYF.

This clone was detected a few times. J is TRBJ1-6 and V is TRBV18, with TRBD1 as a possible D gene (5 bases). The CDR3 spans 14 residues. Between the trimmed V and J ends, which lost 3 bases and 7 bases, there was a span of 10 bases. Germline assignment: CDR1 KGHSH and CDR2 LQKENI. The chain's CDR3 is CASSPTGGNSPLHF. The CDR3 DNA reads as TGTGCCAGCTCACCCACAGGAGGGAATTCACCCCTCCACTTT. Supplemented by reference TRBV18 and TRBJ1-6, the full variable domain reads NAGVMQNPRHLVRRRGQEARLRCSPMKGHSHVYWYRQLPEEGLKFMVYLQKENIIDESGMPKERFSAEFPKEGPSILRIQQVVRGDSAAYFCASSPTGGNSPLHFGNGTRLTVT.

This chain connects TRBV15 to TRBJ2-7; D is unresolved. The CDR3 consists of 14 residues. CDR1 is LNHNV and CDR2 is YYDKDF in the germline V gene (reference sequence). Trimming took off 0 bases at V and 7 bases at J, with 13 bases between the two ends. CDR3: CATSRDLEVGEQYF. The CDR3 coding sequence is TGTGCCACCAGCAGAGATCTAGAGGTTGGAGAGCAGTACTTC.

This chain connects TRBV21-1 to TRBJ2-2; the table assigns TRBD1, which was not confirmed against the DNA. TRBV21-1 is assigned pseudogene status. The CDR3 has 17 amino acids. CDR3 DNA: TGTGCCAGCAGCAATTCCACGAGCACAGGGGGCAACGGGGAGCTGTTTTTT. This codes for CASSNSTSTGGNGELFF.

The V gene is TRBV30, the J gene TRBJ1-4; 8 nucleotides line up with TRBD1. The V and J ends lost 2 bases and 5 bases, in that order; junction bases with no gene match: 7. Germline-derived CDR1 and CDR2 are GTSNPN and SVGIG (reference sequence). The CDR3 totals 15 residues. The CDR3 DNA sequence: TGTGCCTGGAGTACCGGGACAGGAGTGAATGAAAAACTGTTTTTT. Translating gives CAWSTGTGVNEKLFF.

The chain couples TRBV29-1 to TRBJ1-1, with D perhaps matching TRBD1 (5 bases). Germline CDR1 reads SQVTM; CDR2 reads ANQGSEA. This CDR3 region has 13 residues. Trimming took 4 bases from V and 4 from J, leaving 13 bases between them. The CDR3 is CSVGHGGRTEAFF. CDR3 sequence (DNA): TGCAGCGTTGGGCACGGGGGACGCACTGAAGCTTTCTTT.

The chain has TRBV5-6 and TRBJ1-6, with a possible D match to TRBD1 (6 bases). The CDR3 has 15 amino acids. The germline CDR1 and CDR2 sequences are SGHDT and YYEEEE. Trimming took off 1 base at V and 8 bases at J, with 13 bases between the two ends. Here the CDR3 reads CASSLPLGGDSPLHF. The CDR3, as DNA: TGTGCCAGCAGCTTGCCCTTAGGGGGGGATTCACCCCTCCACTTT.

With regard to this clone: The sample has other DNA sequences that encode this CDR3 too. The rearrangement links TRBV4-1 to TRBJ1-2; TRBD1 matches at 7 bases. This CDR3 has 15 residues. Germline lookup yields CDR1 MGHRA and CDR2 YSYEKL. V shed 2 bases, J shed 3 bases, and the junction held 6 bases outside the gene matches. This CDR3 reads CASSQKQGTDYGYTF. The CDR3 bases are TGCGCCAGCAGCCAAAAACAGGGGACCGACTATGGCTACACCTTC.

V usage is TRBV6-5 and J usage is TRBJ2-7, with D uncertain. From germline, CDR1 is MNHEY and CDR2 SVGAGI. The V end was cut by 6 bases, the J end by 2 bases, with 11 bases between. This CDR3 is 13 amino acids long. CDR3 sequence: CASRETETYEQYF. CDR3 sequence (DNA): TGTGCCAGCAGGGAGACTGAAACCTACGAGCAGTACTTC.

The J gene is TRBJ2-2, the V gene TRBV5-1, with D possibly matching TRBD2 (5 bases). Looked up from germline, CDR1 is SGHRS and CDR2 is YFSETQ. The germline V and J ends were trimmed by 2 bases and 1 base, with 6 bases remaining between them. The CDR3 covers 14 residues. The CDR3 is CASSFEGNTGELFF. The CDR3 DNA follows: TGCGCCAGCAGCTTCGAGGGGAACACCGGGGAGCTGTTTTTT.

V usage is TRBV28 and J usage is TRBJ1-2; 7 nucleotides line up with TRBD1. Germline CDR1 and CDR2: MDHEN and SYDVKM. CDR3 length: 15 amino acids. Trimming at V came to 6 bases and at J to 2 bases, leaving 9 bases not matched to a gene. The CDR3 loop reads CASRRAGTENYGYTF. Written as DNA, the CDR3 is TGTGCCAGCAGACGAGCCGGGACAGAGAACTATGGCTACACCTTC.

The genes are TRBV7-8 and TRBJ2-2, with 7 nucleotides matching TRBD1. The V and J ends lost 5 bases and 4 bases, in that order; junction bases with no gene match: 7. Germline CDR1 reads SGHVS; CDR2 reads FQNEAQ. CDR3 length: 15 residues. CDR3 bases: TGTGCCAGCAGCCCGTCGGCAGGGGGCACCGGGGAGCTGTTTTTT. This sequence encodes CASSPSAGGTGELFF.

This clone was seen just once. The chain joins TRBV30 to TRBJ2-7; 8 bases map to TRBD1. Germline V gene sequence: CDR1 GTSNPN, CDR2 SVGIG (reference sequence). Unmatched junction bases numbered 4, after V lost 4 bases and J lost 2 bases. The CDR3 contains 13 residues. Here the CDR3 reads CAWIRDRPYEQYF. The CDR3 nucleotides are TGTGCCTGGATCCGGGACAGGCCCTACGAGCAGTACTTC. The full variable domain, its missing parts supplied by reference TRBV30 and TRBJ2-7, is SQTIHQWPATLVQPVGSPLSLECTVEGTSNPNLYWYRQAAGRGLQLLFYSVGIGQISSEVPQNLSASRPQDRQFILSSKKLLLSDSGFYLCAWIRDRPYEQYFGPGTRLTVT.

CDR3 DNA sequence: TGTGCCAGCAGCTTACGCCCCTTCAGGGGGCGGGGTGGCTACACCTTC. The encoded protein is CASSLRPFRGRGGYTF. V gene TRBV5-6 combines with J gene TRBJ1-2; 8 bases are a match to TRBD1. Germline-derived CDR1 and CDR2 are SGHDT and YYEEEE. V lost 2 bases, J lost 7 bases, and 13 bases stayed unmatched. The CDR3 runs 16 residues.

The CDR3: CASSLDAGSGNTIYF. CDR3 nucleotides: TGTGCCAGCAGCTTGGATGCGGGCTCTGGAAACACCATATATTTT. This chain joins TRBV5-5 and TRBJ1-3; D unresolved. The CDR3 has 15 residues. The germline gives CDR1 SGHKS, CDR2 YYEKEE (reference sequence). V lost 0 bases, J lost 0 bases, and 7 bases lay in between.

The chain employs TRBV19 and TRBJ2-2; 10 bases are shared with TRBD1. The CDR3 consists of 16 residues. With 0 bases clipped from V and 8 bases from J, the junction kept 6 bases outside the gene matches. Germline CDR1 LNHDA, CDR2 SQIVND (reference sequence). CDR3 nucleotide sequence: TGTGCCAGTAGTATAGATTCTCGACAGGGGGCAGGGGAGCTGTTTTTT. This encodes CASSIDSRQGAGELFF.

The V call is TRBV7-8, the J call TRBJ1-1; TRBD1 is a possible D gene (5 bases). Germline V gene sequence: CDR1 SGHVS, CDR2 FQNEAQ. This CDR3 comprises 13 residues. Deletions cut 1 base from V and 3 bases from J, with 6 bases between. The CDR3 sequence is CASSLGGDTEAFF. The CDR3 nucleotides read TGTGCCAGCAGCTTAGGGGGGGACACTGAAGCTTTCTTT.

This clone was detected only a few times. This rearrangement joins TRBV19 to TRBJ1-5; the D gene is possibly TRBD1 (5 bases). CDR3 length: 14 residues. Germline V gene data show CDR1 as LNHDA and CDR2 as SQIVND (reference sequence). The V end was cut by 5 bases, the J end by 0 bases, with 8 bases between. The CDR3 loop is CASSPGHSNQPQHF. In DNA, the CDR3 is TGTGCCAGTAGTCCCGGACATAGCAATCAGCCCCAGCATTTT.

V gene TRBV2 combines with J gene TRBJ2-2; TRBD2 is a possible D gene (7 bases). Germline values: CDR1 SNHLY, CDR2 FYNNEI. The V and J ends lost 7 bases and 5 bases respectively, with 14 bases between them. The CDR3 extends over 14 amino acids. CDR3: CASTAGAKTGELFF. The CDR3 DNA reads as TGTGCCAGCACGGCGGGGGCTAAGACCGGGGAGCTGTTTTTT.

The gene calls are TRBV5-5 and TRBJ1-5; 7 positions match TRBD1. The CDR3 has 15 residues. Germline V gene lookup returns CDR1 SGHKS and CDR2 YYEKEE (reference sequence). The V gene end was trimmed by 4 bases and the J gene end by 3 bases; junction bases not matched to a gene: 7. The CDR3 DNA reads as TGTGCCAGCAGCAATACCGGGACAGCCAATCAGCCCCAGCATTTT. It yields the protein CASSNTGTANQPQHF.

The chain combines TRBV19 with TRBJ1-1; the match to TRBD1 covers 10 bases. From germline, CDR1 is LNHDA and CDR2 SQIVND (reference sequence). The junction had 4 bases not matched to a gene; V was cut back by 2 bases and J by 1 base. This CDR3 is built from 16 residues. Here the CDR3 DNA reads TGTGCCAGTAGTATACAACGGACAGGGGGGAACACTGAAGCTTTCTTT. It translates to CASSIQRTGGNTEAFF.

This clone was detected only once. The V gene is TRBV2, the J gene TRBJ2-1; 7 nucleotides align to TRBD1. The V and J ends lost 8 bases and 0 bases, in that order; junction bases with no gene match: 7. The germline V gene encodes CDR1 SNHLY and CDR2 FYNNEI. This CDR3 region has 15 residues. The CDR3, as DNA: TGTGCCAGCGGGAAAGGGGGCAGCTCCTACAATGAGCAGTTCTTC. Its translation: CASGKGGSSYNEQFF. Drawing the rest from reference TRBV2 and TRBJ2-1, the complete variable domain is EPEVTQTPSHQVTQMGQEVILRCVPISNHLYFYWYRQILGQKVEFLVSFYNNEISEKSEIFDDQFSVERPDGSNFTLKIRSTKLEDSAMYFCASGKGGSSYNEQFFGPGTRLTVL.